Listed below are T cell receptor beta chains from one sample, sequenced in a study of identical twins. TCRdb independently ran MiXCR on the 5' RACE reads; one entry per CDR3 protein. The data show some 1,600,000 distinct CDR3 sequences, under 35% seen once. Sample: cord blood. All receptors derive from a newborn girl in good health. Each CDR3 is given with its conserved first and last residue. The order of the fields is D gene, CDR3 length, V gene, CDR3 protein. The D gene is left open where the match is weak.

D gene: TRBD2; CDR3 length: 15; V gene: TRBV5-1; CDR3 protein: CASSIRGGSTDTQYF
D gene: NA; CDR3 length: 15; V gene: TRBV28; CDR3 protein: CASSSTGEGTDTQYF
D gene: NA; CDR3 length: 12; V gene: TRBV6-5; CDR3 protein: CASRRLQETQYF
D gene: NA; CDR3 length: 14; V gene: TRBV7-2; CDR3 protein: CASRPGTPNYGYTF
D gene: TRBD2; CDR3 length: 17; V gene: TRBV28; CDR3 protein: CASSTSESGLARDTQYF
D gene: NA; CDR3 length: 14; V gene: TRBV4-2; CDR3 protein: CASSQVSDTDTQYF
D gene: NA; CDR3 length: 12; V gene: TRBV20-1; CDR3 protein: CSCQGSRTEAFF
D gene: NA; CDR3 length: 12; V gene: TRBV29-1; CDR3 protein: CSVGRPVWGYTF
D gene: NA; CDR3 length: 15; V gene: TRBV27; CDR3 protein: CASSPNSRLGSPLHF
D gene: TRBD1; CDR3 length: 13; V gene: TRBV7-9; CDR3 protein: CASSLGGTGKAFF
D gene: NA; CDR3 length: 15; V gene: TRBV2; CDR3 protein: CASGARDRWANEQFF
D gene: TRBD2; CDR3 length: 15; V gene: TRBV4-2; CDR3 protein: CASSQASGTEYEQYF
D gene: NA; CDR3 length: 12; V gene: TRBV25-1; CDR3 protein: CASSEGGQPQHF
D gene: TRBD1; CDR3 length: 15; V gene: TRBV25-1; CDR3 protein: CASSRTGGIGETQYF
D gene: NA; CDR3 length: 14; V gene: TRBV27; CDR3 protein: CASSLSKRIYGYTF
D gene: NA; CDR3 length: 15; V gene: TRBV3-1; CDR3 protein: CASSQDGTVLETQYF
D gene: TRBD2; CDR3 length: 17; V gene: TRBV20-1; CDR3 protein: CSARLTSGLYSYNEQYF
D gene: TRBD2; CDR3 length: 14; V gene: TRBV28; CDR3 protein: CASRPTAGADTQYF
D gene: TRBD2; CDR3 length: 17; V gene: TRBV6-1; CDR3 protein: CASTPLAGDSSYNEQYF
D gene: NA; CDR3 length: 12; V gene: TRBV20-1; CDR3 protein: CSATHRTYEQYF
D gene: TRBD2; CDR3 length: 15; V gene: TRBV20-1; CDR3 protein: CSASWTSGKTDTQYF
D gene: NA; CDR3 length: 16; V gene: TRBV7-9; CDR3 protein: CASSLKPGTNKETQYF
D gene: NA; CDR3 length: 14; V gene: TRBV25-1; CDR3 protein: CASSESSELNEQFF
D gene: NA; CDR3 length: 13; V gene: TRBV7-9; CDR3 protein: CASSLSLFYEQYF
D gene: TRBD2; CDR3 length: 12; V gene: TRBV20-1; CDR3 protein: CSLGLALNEQFF
D gene: TRBD2; CDR3 length: 17; V gene: TRBV6-1; CDR3 protein: CASSERTSGSRPDTQYF
D gene: NA; CDR3 length: 16; V gene: TRBV14; CDR3 protein: CASSRQNLNSRREQFF
D gene: NA; CDR3 length: 16; V gene: TRBV28; CDR3 protein: CASRQARWGPRGEQFF
D gene: TRBD1; CDR3 length: 15; V gene: TRBV27; CDR3 protein: CASSLRRAGGNEQFF
D gene: TRBD1; CDR3 length: 15; V gene: TRBV4-1; CDR3 protein: CASSQARQGRYGYTF
D gene: TRBD2; CDR3 length: 16; V gene: TRBV5-4; CDR3 protein: CASSARSSGNTDTQYF
D gene: TRBD2; CDR3 length: 15; V gene: TRBV12-3/TRBV12-4; CDR3 protein: CASSFPSSGSWEQYF
D gene: NA; CDR3 length: 15; V gene: TRBV5-1; CDR3 protein: CASSLAMRRPNEQFF
D gene: TRBD1; CDR3 length: 16; V gene: TRBV13; CDR3 protein: CASSPIGQGLSYEQYF
D gene: NA; CDR3 length: 13; V gene: TRBV28; CDR3 protein: CASSFGDPYEQYF
D gene: TRBD1; CDR3 length: 14; V gene: TRBV20-1; CDR3 protein: CSVPVWDRDQPQHF
D gene: NA; CDR3 length: 13; V gene: TRBV20-1; CDR3 protein: CSARVSHMNEQFF
D gene: NA; CDR3 length: 12; V gene: TRBV29-1; CDR3 protein: CSVEERHTEAFF
D gene: TRBD2; CDR3 length: 18; V gene: TRBV4-2; CDR3 protein: CASSQDRAGGLSYNEQFF
D gene: TRBD1; CDR3 length: 14; V gene: TRBV6-1; CDR3 protein: CASSEAPTGLTQYF
D gene: NA; CDR3 length: 11; V gene: TRBV19; CDR3 protein: CASSVSSEQFF
D gene: TRBD2; CDR3 length: 18; V gene: TRBV5-1; CDR3 protein: CASSLGPSGGHSTDTQYF
D gene: NA; CDR3 length: 15; V gene: TRBV20-1; CDR3 protein: CSARGIRGEYYEQYF
D gene: NA; CDR3 length: 12; V gene: TRBV20-1; CDR3 protein: CSMRSPGYGYTF
D gene: NA; CDR3 length: 14; V gene: TRBV28; CDR3 protein: CASSFGIGGNEQYF
D gene: NA; CDR3 length: 19; V gene: TRBV3-1; CDR3 protein: CASSQDRGGSFSGANVLTF
D gene: NA; CDR3 length: 16; V gene: TRBV28; CDR3 protein: CASSSSEFMDGNIQYF